Described below is a single T cell receptor (beta chain) sequence and its context. Assay used: immunoSEQ multiplex PCR; TCRdb lists only in-frame clones, some missing. The sample has about 96,000 clones; approximately 90% are singletons. The CDR3 is made up of 12 amino acids. V shed 1 base and J shed 7 bases, with 8 bases lying between them. The V gene's germline CDR1 is SGHRS and CDR2 YFSETQ. This record comes from a study of T cell responses to AZD1222 COVID-19 vaccine. This chain links TRBV5-1 with TRBJ1-2, with no clear D. Sequences were derived from peripheral blood, sampled on day 0 of AZD1222 vaccination. The receptor was isolated from an adult in good health. CDR3 amino acids: CASSLSDLGYTF. Written as DNA, the CDR3 is TGCGCCAGCAGCTTGTCCGATCTTGGCTACACCTTC.